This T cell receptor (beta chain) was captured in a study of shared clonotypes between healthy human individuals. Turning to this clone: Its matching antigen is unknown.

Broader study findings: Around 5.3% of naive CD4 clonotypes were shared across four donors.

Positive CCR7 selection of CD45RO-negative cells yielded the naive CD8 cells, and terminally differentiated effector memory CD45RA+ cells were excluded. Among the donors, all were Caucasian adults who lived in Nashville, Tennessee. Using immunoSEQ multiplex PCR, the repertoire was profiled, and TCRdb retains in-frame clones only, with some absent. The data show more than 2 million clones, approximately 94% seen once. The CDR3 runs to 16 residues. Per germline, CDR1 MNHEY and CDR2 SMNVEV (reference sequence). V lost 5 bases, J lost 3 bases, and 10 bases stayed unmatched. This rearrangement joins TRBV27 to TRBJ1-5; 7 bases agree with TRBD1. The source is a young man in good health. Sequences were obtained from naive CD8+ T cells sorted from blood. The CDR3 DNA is TGTGCCAGCAGTGCCTCAGGGGGGGAGTACAATCAGCCCCAGCATTTT. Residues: CASSASGGEYNQPQHF.